A single count supports the clone carrying this T cell receptor (beta chain). What it binds is not known. This sample is drawn from a study of cytomegalovirus exposure and HLA in healthy donors. Regarding donors, all were healthy bone marrow donors. The germline V gene has CDR1 SGHNT and CDR2 YENEEA. The CDR3 totals 15 residues. The germline V and J ends were trimmed by 5 bases and 5 bases, with 16 bases remaining between them. Both 60 Vbeta primers and 13 Jbeta primers went into the PCR. Libraries were prepared by immunoSEQ multiplex PCR; TCRdb keeps only in-frame clonotypes and omits some of them. Seen here are roughly 150,000 clones, roughly 81% observed once, and the top ten hold about 2.5%. Study outcomes and limitations: The productive fraction for most TCR beta V segments was about 87% or about 30% in an earlier analysis. Among the CMV-associated chains, three were confirmed in vitro as specific for CMV antigens. Researchers reported in a later analysis that a missense DCLRE1C variant was tied to TCR beta V- and J-gene trimming.

This TCR came from a man aged 30 to 39 in good health and CMV-seropositive. The chain uses TRBV11-3 and TRBJ2-1, with a tentative D call TRBD2 (6 bases). The sample consisted of PBMCs. CDR3 sequence: CASSPRSSSDNEQFF. The CDR3 DNA is TGTGCCAGCAGCCCCAGAAGTTCTAGCGACAATGAGCAGTTCTTC. The full variable domain, its missing parts supplied by reference TRBV11-3 and TRBJ2-1, is EAGVVQSPRYKIIEKKQPVAFWCNPISGHNTLYWYLQNLGQGPELLIRYENEEAVDDSQLPKDRFSAERLKGVDSTLKIQPAELGDSAVYLCASSPRSSSDNEQFFGPGTRLTVL.